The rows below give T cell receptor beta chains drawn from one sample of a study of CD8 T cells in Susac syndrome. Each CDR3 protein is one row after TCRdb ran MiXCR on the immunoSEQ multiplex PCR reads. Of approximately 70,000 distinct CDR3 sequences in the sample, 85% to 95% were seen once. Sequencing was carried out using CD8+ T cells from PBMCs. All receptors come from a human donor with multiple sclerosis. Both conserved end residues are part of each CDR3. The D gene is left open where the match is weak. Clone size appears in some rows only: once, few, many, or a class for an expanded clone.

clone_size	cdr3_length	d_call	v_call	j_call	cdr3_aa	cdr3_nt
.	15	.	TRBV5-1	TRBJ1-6	CASSLVPAENSPLHF	TGCGCCAGCAGCTTGGTTCCGGCGGAAAATTCACCCCTCCACTTT
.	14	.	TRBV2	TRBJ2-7	CASVAEWRVYEQYF	TGTGCCAGTGTCGCCGAGTGGAGGGTCTACGAGCAGTACTTC
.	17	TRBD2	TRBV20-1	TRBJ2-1	CSARERASGRIWNEQFF	TGCAGTGCTAGAGAGAGAGCTAGCGGGAGGATATGGAATGAGCAGTTCTTC
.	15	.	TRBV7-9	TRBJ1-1	CASSSLGQGNTEAFF	TGTGCCAGCAGCTCATTGGGCCAGGGTAACACTGAAGCTTTCTTT
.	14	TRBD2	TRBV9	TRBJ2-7	CASSGTSGSHEQYF	TGTGCCAGCAGCGGGACTAGCGGGAGCCACGAGCAGTACTTC
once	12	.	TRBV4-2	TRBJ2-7	CASSQDPTEQYF	TGTGCCAGCAGCCAAGATCCTACCGAGCAGTACTTC
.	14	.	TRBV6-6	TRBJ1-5	CASSYLGGNQPQHF	TGTGCCAGCAGTTACTTGGGGGGTAATCAGCCCCAGCATTTT
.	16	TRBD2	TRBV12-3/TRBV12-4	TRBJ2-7	CASSFRLAGGNYEQYF	TGTGCCAGCAGTTTCCGTCTAGCGGGGGGTAACTACGAGCAGTACTTC
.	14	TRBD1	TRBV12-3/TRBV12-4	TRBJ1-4	CASSSGQGSEKLFF	TGTGCCAGCAGTTCGGGACAGGGTTCGGAAAAACTGTTTTTT
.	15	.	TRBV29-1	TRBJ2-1	CSVEDSVSSYNEQFF	TGCAGCGTTGAAGATAGCGTGAGCTCCTACAATGAGCAGTTCTTC
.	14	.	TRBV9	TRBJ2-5	CASSVGAGQETQYF	TGTGCCAGCAGCGTAGGGGCAGGCCAAGAGACCCAGTACTTC
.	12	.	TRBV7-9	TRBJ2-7	CASSLYLQGPYF	TGTGCCAGCAGCTTATATCTTCAGGGACCCTACTTC
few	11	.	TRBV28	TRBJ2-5	CASSIQETQYF	TGTGCCAGCAGCATCCAAGAGACCCAGTACTTC
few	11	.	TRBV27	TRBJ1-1	CASSSGGEAFF	TGTGCCAGCAGTTCCGGGGGTGAAGCTTTCTTT
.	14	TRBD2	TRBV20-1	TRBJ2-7	CSASPLAGTYEQYF	TGCAGTGCTAGTCCGCTAGCGGGTACCTACGAGCAGTACTTC
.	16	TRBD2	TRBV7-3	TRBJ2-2	CASSRKAGDNTGELFF	TGTGCCAGCAGTCGAAAAGCGGGGGACAACACCGGGGAGCTGTTTTTT
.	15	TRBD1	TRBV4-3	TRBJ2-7	CASSHTMTGFDEQYF	TGCGCCAGCAGCCACACGATGACAGGGTTCGACGAGCAGTACTTC
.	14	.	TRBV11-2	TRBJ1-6	CASSRKGNSSPLHF	TGTGCCAGCAGCAGAAAAGGGAATTCGTCACCCCTCCACTTT
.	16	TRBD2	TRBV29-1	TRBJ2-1	CSVEPGLGSSYNEQFF	TGCAGCGTGGAACCGGGACTAGGGAGCTCCTACAATGAGCAGTTCTTC
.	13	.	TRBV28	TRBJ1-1	CASSPGGQIEAFF	TGTGCCAGCAGTCCCGGGGGTCAAATTGAAGCTTTCTTT
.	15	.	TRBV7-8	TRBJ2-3	CASSPGGGSTDTQYF	TGTGCCAGCAGCCCTGGCGGCGGCAGCACAGATACGCAGTATTTT
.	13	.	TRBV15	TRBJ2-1	CATSYRGYNEQFF	TGTGCCACCAGCTATCGGGGATACAATGAGCAGTTCTTC
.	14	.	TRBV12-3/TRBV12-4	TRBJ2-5	CASSRGLVQETQYF	TGTGCCAGCAGTCGCGGACTGGTGCAAGAGACCCAGTACTTC
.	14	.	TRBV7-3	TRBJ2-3	CASSLSTSTDTQYF	TGTGCCAGCAGCTTAAGTACTAGCACAGATACGCAGTATTTT
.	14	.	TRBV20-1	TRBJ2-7	CSARSRADPYEQYF	TGCAGTGCTAGATCTAGGGCAGATCCCTACGAGCAGTACTTC
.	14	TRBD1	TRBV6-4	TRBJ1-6	CASSLDREGSPLHF	TGTGCCAGCAGTCTCGACAGGGAGGGTTCACCCCTCCACTTT
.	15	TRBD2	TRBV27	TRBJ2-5	CASSPVAGGPETQYF	TGTGCCAGCAGTCCCGTAGCGGGGGGGCCAGAGACCCAGTACTTC